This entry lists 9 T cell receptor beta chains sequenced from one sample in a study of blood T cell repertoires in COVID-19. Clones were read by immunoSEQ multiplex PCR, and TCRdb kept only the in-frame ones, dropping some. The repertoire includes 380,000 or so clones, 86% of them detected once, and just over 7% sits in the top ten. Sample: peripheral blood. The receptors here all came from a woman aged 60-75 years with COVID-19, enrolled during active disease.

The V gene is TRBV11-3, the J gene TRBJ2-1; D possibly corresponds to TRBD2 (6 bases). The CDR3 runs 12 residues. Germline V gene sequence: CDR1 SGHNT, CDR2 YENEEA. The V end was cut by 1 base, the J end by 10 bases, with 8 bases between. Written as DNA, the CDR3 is TGTGCCAGCAGCTTAGTCGGGAGAGAGCAGTTCTTC. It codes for CASSLVGREQFF.

For the CDR3, the DNA is TGTGCCAGCTCACCAAGGGAGGTGAACACTGAAGCTTTCTTT. It translates to CASSPREVNTEAFF. V usage is TRBV18 and J usage is TRBJ1-1; D remains ambiguous. This CDR3 spans 14 amino acids. Per germline, CDR1 KGHSH and CDR2 LQKENI. Trimming took off 2 bases at V and 0 bases at J, with 7 bases between the two ends.

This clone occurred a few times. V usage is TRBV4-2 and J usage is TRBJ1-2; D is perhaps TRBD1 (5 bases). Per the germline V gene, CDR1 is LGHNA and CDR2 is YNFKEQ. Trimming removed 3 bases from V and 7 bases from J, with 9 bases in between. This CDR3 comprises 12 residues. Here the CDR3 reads CASSQGLSGYTF. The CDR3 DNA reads TGTGCCAGCAGCCAGGGACTCTCTGGCTACACCTTC.

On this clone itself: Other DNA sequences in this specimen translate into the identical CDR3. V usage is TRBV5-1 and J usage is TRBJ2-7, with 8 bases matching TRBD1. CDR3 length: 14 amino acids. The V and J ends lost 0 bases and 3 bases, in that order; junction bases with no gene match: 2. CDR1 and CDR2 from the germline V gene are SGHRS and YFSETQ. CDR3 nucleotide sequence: TGCGCCAGCAGCTTGGGAACAGGGGGCTACGAGCAGTACTTC. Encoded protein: CASSLGTGGYEQYF. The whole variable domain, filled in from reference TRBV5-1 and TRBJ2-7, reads KAGVTQTPRYLIKTRGQQVTLSCSPISGHRSVSWYQQTPGQGLQFLFEYFSETQRNKGNFPGRFSGRQFSNSRSEMNVSTLELGDSALYLCASSLGTGGYEQYFGPGTRLTVT.

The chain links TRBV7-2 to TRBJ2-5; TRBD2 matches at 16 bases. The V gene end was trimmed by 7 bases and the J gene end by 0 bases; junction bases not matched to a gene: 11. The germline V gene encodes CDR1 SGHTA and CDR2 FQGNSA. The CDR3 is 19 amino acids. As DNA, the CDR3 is TGTGCCAGCATTATAGGGACTAGCGGGGGGGAAATGTACCAAGAGACCCAGTACTTC. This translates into CASIIGTSGGEMYQETQYF.

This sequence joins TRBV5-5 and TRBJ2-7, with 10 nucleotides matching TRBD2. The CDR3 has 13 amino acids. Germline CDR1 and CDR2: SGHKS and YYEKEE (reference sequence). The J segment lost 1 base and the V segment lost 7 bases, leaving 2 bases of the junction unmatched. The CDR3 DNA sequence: TGTGCCAGCCTAGCGGGGGAATCCTACGAGCAGTACTTC. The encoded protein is CASLAGESYEQYF.

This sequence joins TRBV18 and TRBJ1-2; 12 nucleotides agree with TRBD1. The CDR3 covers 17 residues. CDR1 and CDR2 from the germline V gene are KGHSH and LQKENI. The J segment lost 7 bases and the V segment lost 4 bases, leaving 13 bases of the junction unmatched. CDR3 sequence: CASSLSGQGAVSPGYTF. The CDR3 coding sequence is TGTGCCAGCTCACTGTCGGGACAGGGGGCTGTGTCTCCTGGCTACACCTTC.

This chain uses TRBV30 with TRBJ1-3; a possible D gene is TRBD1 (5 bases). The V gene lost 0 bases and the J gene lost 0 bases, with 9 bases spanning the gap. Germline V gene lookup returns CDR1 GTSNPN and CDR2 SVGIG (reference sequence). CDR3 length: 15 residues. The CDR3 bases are TGTGCCTGGAGTGTGCGACAGAGCTCTGGAAACACCATATATTTT. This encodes CAWSVRQSSGNTIYF.

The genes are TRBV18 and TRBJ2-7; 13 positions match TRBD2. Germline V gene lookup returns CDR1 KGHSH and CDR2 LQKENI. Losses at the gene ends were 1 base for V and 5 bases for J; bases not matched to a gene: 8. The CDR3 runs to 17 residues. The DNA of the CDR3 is TGTGCCAGCTCACCACTTAGGACTAGCGGGGGCCGAGACGAGCAGTACTTC. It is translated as CASSPLRTSGGRDEQYF. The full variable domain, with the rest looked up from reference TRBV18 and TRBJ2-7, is NAGVMQNPRHLVRRRGQEARLRCSPMKGHSHVYWYRQLPEEGLKFMVYLQKENIIDESGMPKERFSAEFPKEGPSILRIQQVVRGDSAAYFCASSPLRTSGGRDEQYFGPGTRLTVT.